This TCR beta chain comes out of a study of T-cell reconstitution after alpha-beta-depleted transplantation in children. This sample's TCRbeta library carried unique molecular identifier barcodes. TCRdb ran MiXCR on the PCR reads and lists one entry per CDR3 protein. The profile shows roughly 180,000 distinct CDR3 sequences, about 14% of them singletons. This clonotype was recorded many times. This clonotype was obtained from a human donor who donated a stem cell graft to a child with acute lymphoblastic leukemia. The input for sequencing was PBMCs from the stem cell graft donor, taken from the stem cell graft.

CDR3 amino acids: CSVGTGGGEQYF. The CDR3 bases are TGCAGCGTTGGGACAGGGGGCGGCGAGCAGTACTTC. The chain is built from TRBV29-1 and TRBJ2-7; 11 bases map to TRBD1. The germline gives CDR1 SQVTM, CDR2 ANQGSEA. This CDR3 is built from 12 residues. The V and J ends lost 4 bases and 6 bases, in that order; junction bases with no gene match: 2.